The count of the clone carrying this T cell receptor beta chain is one. The data stem from a study of technical replicates of blood from a few donors. V shed 4 bases and J shed 0 bases, with 10 bases lying between them. The CDR3 spans 14 residues. From germline, CDR1 is ENHRY and CDR2 SYGVKD. The protocol was immunoSEQ multiplex PCR, while the TCRdb copy is restricted to in-frame clones and leaves out a portion. The sample includes under 50,000 clones, around 96% of them seen just once. Specimen: T cells isolated from PBMCs. The V and J genes are TRBV10-3 and TRBJ2-7, with D unresolved. The TCR originated in a human donor in good health. CDR3 loop: CAISGVSSSYEQYF. The CDR3 DNA is TGTGCCATCAGTGGTGTTTCCAGCTCCTACGAGCAGTACTTC.